This TCR beta chain appears in the sequencing data of a study of blood T cell repertoires in COVID-19 (dated by TCRdb to 2020 to 2022). About the study as a whole: Collaborator samples came from the United States, Italy and Spain and covered acute and convalescent phases of COVID-19. Nearly every sample came with metadata listing a de-identified subject ID, COVID-19 status, age in years and sex. Deeply sampled blood TCRbeta repertoires from subjects exposed to, actively infected with, or recovered from COVID-19 were included in the dataset. The samples were drawn from two sources: the first 160 participants of the ongoing ImmuneRACE study, and approximately 1,300 subjects contributed by 6 global collaborators. The repertoires were made available in a free public database intended to serve as a resource for research on the immune response to SARS-CoV-2. The prospective study material was composed of cDNA or gDNA derived from T cells, B-cell-depleted T cells, or PBMCs. Where available, HLA class I and class II types were obtained from metadata supplied by the sample provider rather than from assay-based typing.

Inclusive of the bounding cysteine and phenylalanine, the CDR3 is 13 residues long. Of the read, only the CDR3 DNA is kept; its 39 bases are in frame from base 1. The V and J ends are trimmed by 10 bases and 0 bases, leaving 9 bases between them. The germline V gene encodes CDR1 ENHRY and CDR2 SYGVKD. Overall study results and their limits: How much clinical and demographic metadata was included differed by source and by participant, and the metadata was provided uncurated.

Collaborating institutions collected whole blood in K2EDTA tubes following their own protocols. For TCRbeta analysis, collaborators shipped samples in one of three forms: frozen whole blood, isolated PBMCs, or DNA extracted from either of those sample types. This clone showed up just once. Its antigen is currently not known. No base quality values were provided; no much bigger clone lies one nucleotide off. The immunoSEQ Assay, a bias-controlled multiplex PCR, was used to amplify TCRbeta CDR3 regions from genomic DNA. The authors' pipeline ran thus. The number of nucleated cells in each sample was estimated by amplification of reference gene primers within the assay. To quantify the absolute abundance of each unique TCRbeta CDR3 rearrangement, sequence reads were collapsed and filtered. For each sample, productive Simpson clonality was calculated as the square root of Simpson's diversity index across productive rearrangements. TCRdb re-hosts the immuneACCESS table, in-frame sequences only. Its copies lack some clones; in the studies checked, an unresolved V gene accounts for under half of them, and the cause for the rest is not known. That table supplies the V and J calls and clone size; D and trimming were determined from the DNA. This sample has around 220,000 clones in its table, and roughly 80% of those were observed once. Just under 20% of the sample is in the top ten clones.

This chain joins TRBV10-3 to TRBJ1-4, with no reliable assignment of the D segment. The source material was peripheral blood. The sequence was collected from a man between 25 and 39 years old with active or convalescent COVID-19. CDR3 region: CATAGSTNEKLFF. The DNA sequence is given as TGTGCCACCGCGGGCTCAACTAATGAAAAACTGTTTTTT.